The 3 T cell receptor beta chains below were found in one sample sequenced in a study of blood T cell repertoires in COVID-19. Assay: immunoSEQ multiplex PCR; the TCRdb copy retains only in-frame clones and omits some. The table has 40,000 to 60,000 clones, about 88% seen once. Input material: peripheral blood. The receptors come from a man between 45 and 60 years old with active COVID-19.

The CDR3 reads CAISESGTAVGGYTF. Written as DNA, the CDR3 is TGTGCCATCAGTGAGTCGGGGACAGCCGTTGGGGGCTACACCTTC. The J gene is TRBJ1-2, the V gene TRBV10-3; the match to TRBD1 covers 7 bases. Germline V gives CDR1 ENHRY, CDR2 SYGVKD. CDR3 length: 15 residues. With 0 bases clipped from V and 8 bases from J, the junction kept 9 bases outside the gene matches.

The chain uses TRBV11-3 and TRBJ2-2; D unresolved. Germline CDR1 is SGHNT and CDR2 is YENEEA. V lost 5 bases, J lost 4 bases, and 8 bases lay in between. This CDR3 contains 13 residues. DNA for the CDR3: TGTGCCAGCAGCCCTAAGCCCACCGGGGAGCTGTTTTTT. Translating gives CASSPKPTGELFF.

The chain has TRBV9 and TRBJ1-1; TRBD1 agrees at 9 bases. V shed 3 bases and J 3 bases; nucleotides not matched to a gene: 6. The germline CDR1 and CDR2 sequences are SGDLS and YYNGEE. This CDR3 comprises 15 residues. This chain's CDR3 is CASSAPGQGDTEAFF. The DNA for the CDR3 is TGTGCCAGCAGCGCACCGGGACAGGGTGACACTGAAGCTTTCTTT.